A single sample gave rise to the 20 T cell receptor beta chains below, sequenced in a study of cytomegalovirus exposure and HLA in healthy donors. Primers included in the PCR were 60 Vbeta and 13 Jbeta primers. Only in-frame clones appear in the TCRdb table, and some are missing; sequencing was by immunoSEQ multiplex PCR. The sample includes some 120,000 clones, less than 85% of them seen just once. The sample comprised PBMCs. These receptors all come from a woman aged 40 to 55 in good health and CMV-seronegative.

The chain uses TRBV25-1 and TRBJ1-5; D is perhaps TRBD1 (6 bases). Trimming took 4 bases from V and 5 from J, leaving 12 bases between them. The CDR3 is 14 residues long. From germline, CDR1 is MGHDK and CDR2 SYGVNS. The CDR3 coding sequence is TGTGCCAGCAGTGGTACACAGGGAGATCAGCCCCAGCATTTT. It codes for CASSGTQGDQPQHF.

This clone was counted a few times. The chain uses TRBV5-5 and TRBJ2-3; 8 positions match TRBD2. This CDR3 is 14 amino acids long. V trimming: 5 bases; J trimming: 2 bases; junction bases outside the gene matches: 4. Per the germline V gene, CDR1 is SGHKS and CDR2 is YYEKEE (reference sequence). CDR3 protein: CASRAGRATDTQYF. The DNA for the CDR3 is TGTGCCAGCAGGGCCGGGAGGGCCACAGATACGCAGTATTTT.

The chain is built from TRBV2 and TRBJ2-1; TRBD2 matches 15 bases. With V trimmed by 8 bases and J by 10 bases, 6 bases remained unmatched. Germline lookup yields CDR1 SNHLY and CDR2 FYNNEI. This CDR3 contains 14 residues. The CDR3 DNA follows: TGTGCCAGCGGACTAGCGGGAGGGCCGCGGGAGCAGTTCTTC. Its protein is CASGLAGGPREQFF.

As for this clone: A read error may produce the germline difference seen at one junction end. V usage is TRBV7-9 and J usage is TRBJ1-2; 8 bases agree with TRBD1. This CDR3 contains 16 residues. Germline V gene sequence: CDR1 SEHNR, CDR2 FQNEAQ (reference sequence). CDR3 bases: TGTTCCAGCAGCTTGGGGACAGGAACCCCTATGTTGGGCTACACCTTC. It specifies CSSSLGTGTPMLGYTF.

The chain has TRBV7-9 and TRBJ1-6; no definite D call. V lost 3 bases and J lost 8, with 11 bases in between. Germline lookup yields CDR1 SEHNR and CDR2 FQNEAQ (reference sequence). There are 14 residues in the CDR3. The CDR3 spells CASSLRGTDSPLHF. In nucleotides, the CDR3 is TGTGCCAGCAGCTTGAGAGGTACCGATTCACCCCTCCACTTT.

In DNA form, the CDR3 reads TGTGCCAGCAGCTTAGGTTGGGCACCATACAATGAGCAGTTCTTC. Translated: CASSLGWAPYNEQFF. The chain recombines TRBV11-3 with TRBJ2-1; no reliable D call. The V end was cut by 1 base, the J end by 4 bases, with 11 bases between. Per germline, CDR1 SGHNT and CDR2 YENEEA. This CDR3 has 15 amino acids. Complete variable domain (other parts from reference TRBV11-3 and TRBJ2-1): EAGVVQSPRYKIIEKKQPVAFWCNPISGHNTLYWYLQNLGQGPELLIRYENEEAVDDSQLPKDRFSAERLKGVDSTLKIQPAELGDSAVYLCASSLGWAPYNEQFFGPGTRLTVL.

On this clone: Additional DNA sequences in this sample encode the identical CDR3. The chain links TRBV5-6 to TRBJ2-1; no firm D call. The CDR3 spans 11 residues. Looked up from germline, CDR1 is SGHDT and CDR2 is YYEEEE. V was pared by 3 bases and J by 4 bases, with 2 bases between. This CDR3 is CASSSYNEQFF. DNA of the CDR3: TGTGCCAGCAGCTCATACAATGAGCAGTTCTTC.

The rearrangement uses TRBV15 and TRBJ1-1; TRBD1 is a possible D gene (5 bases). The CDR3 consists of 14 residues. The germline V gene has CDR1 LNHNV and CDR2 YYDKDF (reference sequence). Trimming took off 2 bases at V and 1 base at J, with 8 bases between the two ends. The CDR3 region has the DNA TGTGCCACCAGCAGACGAACAGGGAACACTGAAGCTTTCTTT. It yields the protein CATSRRTGNTEAFF.

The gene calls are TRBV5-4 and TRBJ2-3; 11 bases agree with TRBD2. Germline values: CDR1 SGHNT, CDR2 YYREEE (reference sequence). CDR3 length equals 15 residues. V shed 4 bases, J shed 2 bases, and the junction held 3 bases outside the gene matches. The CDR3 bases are TGTGCCAGCAGCCCGACTAGCGGGGCCACAGATACGCAGTATTTT. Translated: CASSPTSGATDTQYF.

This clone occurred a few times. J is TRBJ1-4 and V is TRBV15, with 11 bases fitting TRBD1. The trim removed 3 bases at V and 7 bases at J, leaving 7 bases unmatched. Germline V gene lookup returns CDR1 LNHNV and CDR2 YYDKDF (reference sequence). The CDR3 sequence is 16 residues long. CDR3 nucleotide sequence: TGTGCCACCAGCAGTGGGGCCGGGACAGGGGGTGAAAAACTGTTTTTT. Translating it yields CATSSGAGTGGEKLFF.

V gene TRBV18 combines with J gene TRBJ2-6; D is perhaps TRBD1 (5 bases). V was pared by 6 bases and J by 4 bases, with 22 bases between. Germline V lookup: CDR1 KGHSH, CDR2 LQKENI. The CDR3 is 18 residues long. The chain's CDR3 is CASSQQAVQQLGANVLTF. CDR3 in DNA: TGTGCCAGCTCTCAACAGGCGGTCCAGCAGCTCGGGGCCAACGTCCTGACTTTC.

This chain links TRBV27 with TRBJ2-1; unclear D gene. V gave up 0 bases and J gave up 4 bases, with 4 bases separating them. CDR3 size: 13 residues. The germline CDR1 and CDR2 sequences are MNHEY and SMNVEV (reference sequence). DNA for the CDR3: TGTGCCAGCAGTTTATCGCGGTACAATGAGCAGTTCTTC. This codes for CASSLSRYNEQFF.

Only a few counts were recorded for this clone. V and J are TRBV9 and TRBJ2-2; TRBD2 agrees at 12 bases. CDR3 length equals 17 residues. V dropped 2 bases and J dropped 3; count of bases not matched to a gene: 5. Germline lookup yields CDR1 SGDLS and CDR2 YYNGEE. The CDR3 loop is CASSVYGLAGYTGELFF. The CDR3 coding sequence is TGTGCCAGCAGCGTTTATGGACTAGCGGGATACACCGGGGAGCTGTTTTTT.

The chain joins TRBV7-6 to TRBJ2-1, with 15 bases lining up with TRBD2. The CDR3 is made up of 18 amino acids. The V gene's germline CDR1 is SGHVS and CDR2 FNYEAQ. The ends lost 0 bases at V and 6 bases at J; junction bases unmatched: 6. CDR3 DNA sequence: TGTGCCAGCAGCTTAGCTCCCGGGACTAGCGGGGGGCTCAATGAGCAGTTCTTC. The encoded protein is CASSLAPGTSGGLNEQFF.

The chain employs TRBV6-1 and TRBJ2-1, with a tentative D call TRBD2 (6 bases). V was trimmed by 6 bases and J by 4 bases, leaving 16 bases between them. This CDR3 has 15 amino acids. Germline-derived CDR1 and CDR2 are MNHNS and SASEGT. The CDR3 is CASSTGGAPYNEQFF. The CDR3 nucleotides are TGTGCCAGCAGCACCGGGGGAGCCCCATACAATGAGCAGTTCTTC.

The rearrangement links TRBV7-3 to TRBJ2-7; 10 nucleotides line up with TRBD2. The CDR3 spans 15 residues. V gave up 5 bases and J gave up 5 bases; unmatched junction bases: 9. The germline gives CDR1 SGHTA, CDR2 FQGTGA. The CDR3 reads CASSLILAGEDEQYF. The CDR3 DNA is TGTGCCAGCAGCCTCATCCTAGCGGGAGAGGACGAGCAGTACTTC.

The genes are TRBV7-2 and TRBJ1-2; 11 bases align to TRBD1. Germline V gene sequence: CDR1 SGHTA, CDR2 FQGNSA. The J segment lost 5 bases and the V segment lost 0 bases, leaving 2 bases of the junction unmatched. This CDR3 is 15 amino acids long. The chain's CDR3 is CASSLAGQGGYGYTF. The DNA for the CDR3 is TGTGCCAGCAGCTTAGCGGGACAGGGGGGGTATGGCTACACCTTC.

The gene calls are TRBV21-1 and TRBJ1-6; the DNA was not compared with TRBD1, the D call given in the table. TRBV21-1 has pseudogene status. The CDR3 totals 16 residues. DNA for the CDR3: TGTGCCAGCATCTGGACGACAGGGATAGGGGATTCACCCCTCCACTTT. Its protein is CASIWTTGIGDSPLHF.

This CDR3 is CASRRRQGAYEQYF. DNA of the CDR3: TGTGCCAGCAGAAGACGACAGGGCGCCTACGAGCAGTACTTC. The chain joins TRBV2 to TRBJ2-7; 7 bases are a match to TRBD1. The CDR3 sequence is 14 residues long. V was clipped by 6 bases and J by 2 bases; unmatched bases: 7. Germline V gene data show CDR1 as SNHLY and CDR2 as FYNNEI.

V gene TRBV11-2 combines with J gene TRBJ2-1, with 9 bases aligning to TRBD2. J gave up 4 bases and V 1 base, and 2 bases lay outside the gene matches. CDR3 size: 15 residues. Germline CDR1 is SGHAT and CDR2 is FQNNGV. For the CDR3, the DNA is TGTGCCAGCAGCTTAGGTAGCGGGGGATACAATGAGCAGTTCTTC. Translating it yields CASSLGSGGYNEQFF.